This T cell receptor (beta chain) appears in the sequencing data of a study of T cell repertoires in cytomegalovirus infection (dated by TCRdb to the late 2010s). In the study overall: Donor HLA type was relevant to the analysis, as public TCR beta signatures indicated carriage of CMV infection together with the matching HLA type.

Sequencing was performed on an Illumina HiSeq 1500. TCRdb cleaned the public reads at Q25 with fastp, built clones with MiXCR and kept in-frame beta chains. Each entry is one CDR3 protein sequence, shown with its most common DNA and genes. Recorded for this sample are about 490,000 distinct CDR3 sequences; about 10% of them occurred a single time. 10% to 13% of the sample is in the top ten clones. This clonotype was recorded at least ten times. Its antigen is unknown. The sample holds no much larger clone one base away, and base qualities are not on file. Findings and caveats that apply to the study as a whole: In both this cohort and an independent cohort of some 350 donors, the cumulative frequency of public TCR beta family members distinguished carriers of CMV infection plus the relevant HLA type. The ex vivo response was dominated by HLA-C-restricted CMV-specific TCR beta clonotypes, which also provided the single most frequent clonotype in two of eight donors.

Here V drops 5 bases and J drops 5 bases, and the junction holds 10 bases not matched to any gene. The CDR3, cysteine through phenylalanine, is 16 amino acids long. Just the 48-base CDR3 DNA is kept, in frame starting at base 1. CDR1 KGHSH and CDR2 LQKENI are derived from the germline V gene. The sequence joins TRBV18 to TRBJ2-7; 12 bases in between match TRBD1. This TCR came from a human donor in good health (CMV status not recorded). Some clones in this sample may be carry-over from other donors' samples. The specimen was PBMCs. For the CDR3, the sequence is CASSMGTGTGGDEQYF. The DNA sequence is as follows: TGTGCCAGCTCAATGGGGACCGGGACAGGGGGCGACGAGCAGTACTTC. Extended through the reference TRBV18 and TRBJ2-7 proteins, this CDR3 yields the full variable domain: NAGVMQNPRHLVRRRGQEARLRCSPMKGHSHVYWYRQLPEEGLKFMVYLQKENIIDESGMPKERFSAEFPKEGPSILRIQQVVRGDSAAYFCASSMGTGTGGDEQYFGPGTRLTVT.